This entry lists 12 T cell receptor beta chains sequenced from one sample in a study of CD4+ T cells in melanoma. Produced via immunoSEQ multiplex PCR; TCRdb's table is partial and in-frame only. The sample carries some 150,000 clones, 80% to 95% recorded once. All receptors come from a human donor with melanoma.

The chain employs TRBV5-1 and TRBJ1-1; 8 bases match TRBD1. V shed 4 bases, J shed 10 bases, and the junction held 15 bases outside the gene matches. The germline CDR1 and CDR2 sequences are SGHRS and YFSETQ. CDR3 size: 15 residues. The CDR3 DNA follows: TGCGCCAGCAGCCCGGGTGCGGCAGGGGGCGTCCGAGCTTTCTTT. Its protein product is CASSPGAAGGVRAFF. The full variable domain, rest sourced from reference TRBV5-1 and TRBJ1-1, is KAGVTQTPRYLIKTRGQQVTLSCSPISGHRSVSWYQQTPGQGLQFLFEYFSETQRNKGNFPGRFSGRQFSNSRSEMNVSTLELGDSALYLCASSPGAAGGVRAFFGQGTRLTVV.

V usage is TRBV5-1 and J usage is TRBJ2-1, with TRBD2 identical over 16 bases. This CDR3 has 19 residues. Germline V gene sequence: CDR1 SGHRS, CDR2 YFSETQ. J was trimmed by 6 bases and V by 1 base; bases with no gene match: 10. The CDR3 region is CASSLWGLAGGVPSNEQFF. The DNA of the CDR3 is TGCGCCAGCAGCTTGTGGGGACTAGCGGGGGGGGTCCCCAGCAATGAGCAGTTCTTC.

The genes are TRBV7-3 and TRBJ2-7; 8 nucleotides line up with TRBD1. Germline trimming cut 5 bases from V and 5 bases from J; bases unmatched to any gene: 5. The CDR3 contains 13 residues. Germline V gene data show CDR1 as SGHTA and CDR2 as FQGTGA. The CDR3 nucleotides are TGTGCCAGCAGCCTCTCGACAGGGGACGAGCAGTACTTC. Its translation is CASSLSTGDEQYF.

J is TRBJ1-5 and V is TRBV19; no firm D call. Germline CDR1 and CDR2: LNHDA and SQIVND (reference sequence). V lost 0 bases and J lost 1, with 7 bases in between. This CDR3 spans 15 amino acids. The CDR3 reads CASSIDPGSNQPQHF. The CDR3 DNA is TGTGCCAGTAGTATAGATCCAGGAAGCAATCAGCCCCAGCATTTT.

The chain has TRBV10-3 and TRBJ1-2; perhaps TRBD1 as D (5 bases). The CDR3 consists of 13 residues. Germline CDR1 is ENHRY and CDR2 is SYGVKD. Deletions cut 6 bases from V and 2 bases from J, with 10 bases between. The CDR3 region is CAIRPGGNYGYTF. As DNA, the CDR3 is TGTGCCATCAGGCCGGGGGGGAACTATGGCTACACCTTC.

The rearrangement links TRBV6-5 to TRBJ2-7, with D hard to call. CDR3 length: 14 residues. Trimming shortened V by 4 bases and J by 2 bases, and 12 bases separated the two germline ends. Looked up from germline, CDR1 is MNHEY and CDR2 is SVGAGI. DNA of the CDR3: TGTGCCAGCAGTTTTTTCAGTCCAACCTACGAGCAGTACTTC. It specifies CASSFFSPTYEQYF.

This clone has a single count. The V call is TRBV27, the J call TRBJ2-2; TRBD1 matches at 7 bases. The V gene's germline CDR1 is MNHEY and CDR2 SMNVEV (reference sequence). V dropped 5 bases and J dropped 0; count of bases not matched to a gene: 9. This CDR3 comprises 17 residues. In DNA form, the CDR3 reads TGTGCCAGCAGTCGCCGACGGGACAGCACGAACACCGGGGAGCTGTTTTTT. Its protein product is CASSRRRDSTNTGELFF.

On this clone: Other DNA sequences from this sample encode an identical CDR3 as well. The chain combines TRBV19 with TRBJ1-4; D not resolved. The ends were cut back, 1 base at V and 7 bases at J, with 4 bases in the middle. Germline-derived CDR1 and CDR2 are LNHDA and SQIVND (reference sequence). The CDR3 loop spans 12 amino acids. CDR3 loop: CASSIGGEKLFF. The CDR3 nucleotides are TGTGCCAGTAGTATAGGCGGTGAAAAACTGTTTTTT. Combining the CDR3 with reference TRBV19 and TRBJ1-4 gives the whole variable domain DGGITQSPKYLFRKEGQNVTLSCEQNLNHDAMYWYRQDPGQGLRLIYYSQIVNDFQKGDIAEGYSVSREKKESFPLTVTSAQKNPTAFYLCASSIGGEKLFFGSGTQLSVL.

Here the CDR3 reads CASSLSPQGANEKLFF. The CDR3 region has the DNA TGTGCCAGCAGCTTGAGTCCTCAGGGGGCTAATGAAAAACTGTTTTTT. The rearrangement uses TRBV5-4 and TRBJ1-4, with TRBD1 matching 7 bases. The V gene's germline CDR1 is SGHNT and CDR2 YYREEE (reference sequence). J gave up 3 bases and V 1 base, and 6 bases lay outside the gene matches. The CDR3 runs to 16 residues.

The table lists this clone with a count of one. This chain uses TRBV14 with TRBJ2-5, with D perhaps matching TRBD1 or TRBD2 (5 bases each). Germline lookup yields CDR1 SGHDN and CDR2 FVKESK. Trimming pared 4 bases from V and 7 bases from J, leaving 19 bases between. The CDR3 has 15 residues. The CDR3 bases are TGTGCCAGCAGCCCCCGGGACGCCGGGGCAGGGACCCAGTACTTC. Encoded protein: CASSPRDAGAGTQYF.

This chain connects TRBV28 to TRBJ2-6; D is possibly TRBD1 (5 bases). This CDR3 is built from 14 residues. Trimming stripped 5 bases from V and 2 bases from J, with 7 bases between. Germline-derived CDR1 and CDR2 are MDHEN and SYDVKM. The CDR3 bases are TGTGCCAGCAGTCCAGGGACTGGGGCCAACGTCCTGACTTTC. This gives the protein CASSPGTGANVLTF.

CDR3 sequence (DNA): TGTGCCAGCAGCTTATTGCATAGGGTGGGGGAGATTTACGAGCAGTACTTC. It yields the protein CASSLLHRVGEIYEQYF. V is TRBV7-2 and J is TRBJ2-7; D might be TRBD1 or TRBD2, each matching 5 bases. The CDR3 totals 17 residues. V lost 2 bases and J 4 bases, leaving 21 bases between the germline ends. Germline CDR1 reads SGHTA; CDR2 reads FQGNSA.